This T cell receptor (beta chain) originates from a study of response to subunit inactivated influenza vaccine. The germline gives CDR1 SGHVS, CDR2 FNYEAQ. V lost 3 bases, J lost 4 bases, and 11 bases lay in between. The CDR3 has 14 amino acids. With respect to this clonotype: What it recognizes is unknown.

Study-wide results and limits: The authors suggested that few new T cells are recruited per seasonal influenza vaccination.

TCRdb ran MiXCR on the RT-PCR reads and lists one entry per CDR3 protein. The sample holds 550,000 to 650,000 distinct CDR3 sequences; about 12% are singletons and the top ten take approximately 10%. The chain joins TRBV7-6 to TRBJ2-3; unclear D gene. This specimen consisted of PBMCs from blood, obtained on the day of vaccination. The TCR was taken from a man aged 50 or older who received an inactivated influenza vaccine. Written as DNA, the CDR3 is TGTGCCAGCAGCTTGGGTGTGACGGCAGATACGCAGTATTTT. It codes for CASSLGVTADTQYF.